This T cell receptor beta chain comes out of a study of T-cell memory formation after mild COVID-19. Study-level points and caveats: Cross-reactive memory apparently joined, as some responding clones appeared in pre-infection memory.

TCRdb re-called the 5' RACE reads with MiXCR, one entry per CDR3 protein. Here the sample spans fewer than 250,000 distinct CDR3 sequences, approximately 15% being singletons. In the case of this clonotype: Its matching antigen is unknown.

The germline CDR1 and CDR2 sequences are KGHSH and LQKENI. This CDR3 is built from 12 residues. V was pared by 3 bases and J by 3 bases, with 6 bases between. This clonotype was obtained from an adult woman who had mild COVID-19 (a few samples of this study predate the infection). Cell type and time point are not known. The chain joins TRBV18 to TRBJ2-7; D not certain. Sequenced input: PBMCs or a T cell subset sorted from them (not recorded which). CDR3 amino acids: CASSPDGYEQYF. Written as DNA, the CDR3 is TGTGCCAGCTCACCGGACGGCTACGAGCAGTACTTC.